What follows is one TCR beta chain and its context. The use of a sample-barcoded 5' primer and a J-beta primer mix characterized a second PCR of roughly 6 to 11 cycles. CDR3-containing paired-end reads numbering at least 3 million came from each sample. TCRdb fed the 5' RACE reads into MiXCR, producing one record per CDR3 protein. The table includes 1.5 million to 2 million distinct CDR3 sequences, 30% to 40% detected once. Trimming took off 4 bases at V and 2 bases at J, with 11 bases between the two ends. The CDR3 covers 15 residues. Germline V gives CDR1 LGHNA, CDR2 YNFKEQ. This sample is drawn from a study of blood T cells in healthy people across ages.

The TCR was taken from a human donor in good health. The rearrangement joins TRBV4-2 to TRBJ2-2; no definite D call. The sample comprised blood. DNA for the CDR3: TGTGCCAGCAGCCCAGTTAGCATAAACACCGGGGAGCTGTTTTTT. It codes for CASSPVSINTGELFF.